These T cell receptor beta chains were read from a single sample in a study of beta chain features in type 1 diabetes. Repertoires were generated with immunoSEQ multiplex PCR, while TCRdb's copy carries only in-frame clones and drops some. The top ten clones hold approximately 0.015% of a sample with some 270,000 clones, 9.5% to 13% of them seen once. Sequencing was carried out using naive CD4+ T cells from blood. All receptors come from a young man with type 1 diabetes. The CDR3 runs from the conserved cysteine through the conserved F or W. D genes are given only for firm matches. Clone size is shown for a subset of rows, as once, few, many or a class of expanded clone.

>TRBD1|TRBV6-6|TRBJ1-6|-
CASSGRGQGNNSPLHF
TGTGCCAGCAGCGGCCGGGGACAGGGGAATAATTCACCCCTCCACTTT
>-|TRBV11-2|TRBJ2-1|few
CASSLDYGGEQFF
TGTGCCAGCAGCTTAGATTACGGAGGGGAGCAGTTCTTC
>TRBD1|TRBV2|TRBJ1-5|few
CASSGTGYNQPQHF
TGTGCCAGCAGTGGGACAGGGTACAATCAGCCCCAGCATTTT
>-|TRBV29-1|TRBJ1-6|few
CSVRIQADNSPLHF
TGCAGCGTCCGCATACAGGCAGATAATTCACCCCTCCACTTT
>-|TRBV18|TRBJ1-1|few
CASLPGQGNTEAFF
TGTGCCAGCTTACCGGGACAAGGGAACACTGAAGCTTTCTTT
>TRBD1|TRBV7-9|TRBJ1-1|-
CASSLLPRDRILMNTEAFF
TGTGCCAGCAGCTTACTCCCGAGGGACAGGATCTTGATGAACACTGAAGCTTTCTTT
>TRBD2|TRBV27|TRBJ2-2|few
CASSLRGDTGELFF
TGTGCCAGCAGTTTGCGGGGGGACACCGGGGAGCTGTTTTTT
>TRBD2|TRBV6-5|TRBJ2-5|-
CASGQTLAGQETQYF
TGTGCCAGCGGCCAGACCTTAGCGGGGCAAGAGACCCAGTACTTC
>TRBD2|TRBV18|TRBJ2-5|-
CASSQTSGEETQYF
TGTGCCAGCTCGCAGACTAGCGGGGAAGAGACCCAGTACTTC
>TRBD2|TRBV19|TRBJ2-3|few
CASSIREGDTQYF
TGTGCCAGTAGTATCCGGGAGGGGGATACGCAGTATTTT
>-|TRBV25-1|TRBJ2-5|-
CASSESGSGQETQYF
TGTGCCAGCAGTGAATCCGGGAGCGGGCAAGAGACCCAGTACTTC
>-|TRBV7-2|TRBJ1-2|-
CASSLRGRGGYTF
TGTGCCAGCAGCTTAAGAGGAAGGGGTGGCTACACCTTC
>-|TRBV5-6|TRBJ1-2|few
CASSLPGKGYTF
TGTGCCAGCAGCTTGCCGGGGAAGGGCTACACCTTC
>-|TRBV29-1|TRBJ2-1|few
CSARQDNEQFF
TGCAGCGCTCGACAGGACAATGAGCAGTTCTTC
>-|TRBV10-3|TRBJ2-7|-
CAISQTGNEQYF
TGTGCCATCAGCCAAACAGGGAACGAGCAGTACTTC
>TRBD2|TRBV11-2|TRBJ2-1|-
CASSLEGLAAYNEQFF
TGTGCCAGCAGCTTAGAGGGACTAGCGGCCTACAATGAGCAGTTCTTC
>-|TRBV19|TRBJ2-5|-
CASSSRGSETQYF
TGTGCCAGTAGTTCGCGGGGAAGCGAGACCCAGTACTTC